The 26 T cell receptor beta chains below come from one sample, sequenced in a study of regulatory T cells in long-lasting Graves disease. Both iRepertoire HTBI primers and Arm-PCR of CDR3 regions were used to build the TCR beta libraries. Via MiXCR, TCRdb re-called the multiplex PCR reads, giving one row per CDR3 protein. This sample has 350,000 to 450,000 distinct CDR3 sequences, with about 11% found just once. The time point is: newly diagnosed GD, antithyroid drugs for less than 3 months. PBMC-extracted RNA yielded the TCR library. These data are also associated with another study on T cells in Graves' hyperthyroidism and ophthalmopathy.

Source: peripheral blood mononuclear cells (PBMCs), taken at new diagnosis, from a patient treated with antithyroid drugs. The receptors stem from a woman under 30 with Graves disease.

This clonotype was seen only a few times. This chain connects TRBV4-2 to TRBJ1-1; 7 positions agree with TRBD1. The CDR3 loop spans 12 amino acids. The junction had 7 bases not matched to a gene; V was cut back by 5 bases and J by 10 bases. Germline values: CDR1 LGHNA, CDR2 YNFKEQ. Here the CDR3 DNA reads TGTGCCAGCAGCTCACAGGGGCAAGTAGCTTTCTTT. The encoded protein is CASSSQGQVAFF.

The chain links TRBV2 to TRBJ2-1, with a weak D call TRBD1 (5 bases). V was shortened by 8 bases and J by 6 bases, with 14 bases between the two germline ends. The germline V gene has CDR1 SNHLY and CDR2 FYNNEI. This CDR3 contains 13 residues. The CDR3 spells CASFAERGNEQFF. In DNA form, the CDR3 reads TGTGCCAGCTTCGCGGAAAGGGGCAATGAGCAGTTCTTC.

This clonotype was seen many times. The CDR3 sequence: CASSLLINEQFF. The CDR3 nucleotides are TGTGCCAGCAGCTTGTTGATCAATGAGCAGTTCTTC. The rearrangement uses TRBV5-6 and TRBJ2-1; D not certain. Trimming pared 1 base from V and 6 bases from J, leaving 5 bases between. CDR3 length equals 12 residues. CDR1 and CDR2 (germline): SGHDT, YYEEEE.

The chain uses TRBV19 and TRBJ2-5, with 7 bases fitting TRBD1. The V segment lost 6 bases and the J segment 1 base; nucleotides outside the gene matches: 5. Germline CDR1 LNHDA, CDR2 SQIVND (reference sequence). CDR3 length: 14 residues. The CDR3 DNA is TGTGCCAGTAGGGACAGGCCGCTCCAAGAGACCCAGTACTTC. Its translation is CASRDRPLQETQYF.

This clonotype was recorded many times. This rearrangement joins TRBV20-1 to TRBJ2-5; a possible D gene is TRBD2 (5 bases). In germline, CDR1 is DFQATT, CDR2 SNEGSKA (reference sequence). V was clipped by 6 bases and J by 3 bases, with 20 bases between them. The CDR3 loop spans 15 amino acids. Written as DNA, the CDR3 is TGCAGTGCCCTCCGTGGAGGACGACCTAAAGAGACCCAGTACTTC. Its translation: CSALRGGRPKETQYF.

The table lists this clonotype with a few counts. One junction end does not reproduce the germline sequence, and a read error may be involved. J is TRBJ1-1 and V is TRBV2, with D uncertain. This CDR3 comprises 14 residues. CDR1 is SNHLY, CDR2 FYNNEI, per germline. CDR3 coding DNA: TGCGCCAGCAGCCAGCCTACCCGAAAAACTGAAGCTTTCTTT. This gives the protein CASSQPTRKTEAFF. Looking up the rest from reference TRBV2 and TRBJ1-1 gives the full variable domain: EPEVTQTPSHQVTQMGQEVILRCVPISNHLYFYWYRQILGQKVEFLVSFYNNEISEKSEIFDDQFSVERPDGSNFTLKIRSTKLEDSAMYFCASSQPTRKTEAFFGQGTRLTVV.

Ten or more counts support this clonotype. The chain is built from TRBV3-1 and TRBJ2-1; D is undetermined. Germline V gene sequence: CDR1 LGHDT, CDR2 YNNKEL (reference sequence). This CDR3 region has 12 residues. V lost 4 bases, J lost 10 bases, and 11 bases lay in between. The CDR3 bases are TGTGCCAGCAGCCCCTGGCGTCGGGAGCAGTTCTTC. This sequence encodes CASSPWRREQFF.

This clonotype was detected only once. The chain employs TRBV7-2 and TRBJ2-1; 10 bases are shared with TRBD2. The germline V gene has CDR1 SGHTA and CDR2 FQGNSA. The CDR3 has 14 residues. Unmatched junction bases numbered 4, after V lost 4 bases and J lost 7 bases. The CDR3 DNA sequence: TGTGCCAGCAGCTACCTTAGCGGGGGGAATGAGCAGTTCTTC. As protein: CASSYLSGGNEQFF.

The V call is TRBV3-1, the J call TRBJ1-2; D remains ambiguous. CDR1 is LGHDT and CDR2 is YNNKEL in the germline V gene (reference sequence). Trimming removed 0 bases at V and 3 bases at J, with 8 bases between. This CDR3 has 14 residues. CDR3 protein: CASSQDPRDYGYTF. Here the CDR3 DNA reads TGTGCCAGCAGCCAAGATCCAAGGGACTATGGCTACACCTTC.

This clonotype was seen more than once but under ten times. The chain joins TRBV7-9 to TRBJ1-1; tentatively, D is TRBD1 (5 bases). CDR1 is SEHNR and CDR2 is FQNEAQ in the germline V gene (reference sequence). The CDR3 covers 14 residues. Trimming pared 4 bases from V and 3 bases from J, leaving 12 bases between. Here the CDR3 reads CASSSPRGDTEAFF. The CDR3 DNA follows: TGTGCCAGCAGCTCGCCCCGGGGGGACACTGAAGCTTTCTTT. Combining the CDR3 with reference TRBV7-9 and TRBJ1-1 gives the whole variable domain DTGVSQNPRHKITKRGQNVTFRCDPISEHNRLYWYRQTLGQGPEFLTYFQNEAQLEKSRLLSDRFSAERPKGSFSTLEIQRTEQGDSAMYLCASSSPRGDTEAFFGQGTRLTVV.

Only a few counts were recorded for this clonotype. The chain recombines TRBV6-1 with TRBJ1-4; the D gene is possibly TRBD1 (5 bases). Germline-derived CDR1 and CDR2 are MNHNS and SASEGT. Trimming stripped 8 bases from V and 2 bases from J, with 15 bases between. This CDR3 region has 15 residues. The CDR3 DNA sequence: TGTGCCAGCGGGGCGGGGGATATTACTAATGAAAAACTGTTTTTT. Its protein is CASGAGDITNEKLFF.

The chain is built from TRBV9 and TRBJ2-7, with 9 bases lining up with TRBD1. With 0 bases clipped from V and 1 base from J, the junction kept 14 bases outside the gene matches. This CDR3 is built from 19 residues. Germline V CDR1 and CDR2: SGDLS, YYNGEE. CDR3 coding DNA: TGTGCCAGCAGCGTAGTTTGGGGACAGGGTAGTTTCGGGTCCTACGAGCAGTACGTC. This gives the protein CASSVVWGQGSFGSYEQYV.

There are a few counts of this clonotype. V usage is TRBV12-3 or TRBV12-4 and J usage is TRBJ1-5; no clear D. Trimming took 2 bases from V and 10 from J, leaving 6 bases between them. The CDR3 is 11 residues long. The CDR3 reads CASSLQDPQHF. Written as DNA, the CDR3 is TGTGCCAGCAGTTTACAGGATCCCCAGCATTTT.

The chain recombines TRBV29-1 with TRBJ1-3; D gene uncertain. The germline V gene encodes CDR1 SQVTM and CDR2 ANQGSEA. V was trimmed by 2 bases and J by 0 bases, leaving 17 bases between them. The CDR3 contains 17 residues. The CDR3 nucleotides are TGCAGCGTTGAAACTCCTGGAGAGTTCTTCTCTGGAAACACCATATATTTT. It encodes CSVETPGEFFSGNTIYF. The full variable domain, completed using reference TRBV29-1 and TRBJ1-3, is SAVISQKPSRDICQRGTSLTIQCQVDSQVTMMFWYRQQPGQSLTLIATANQGSEATYESGFVIDKFPISRPNLTFSTLTVSNMSPEDSSIYLCSVETPGEFFSGNTIYFGEGSWLTVV.

The chain has TRBV12-3 or TRBV12-4 and TRBJ1-2; TRBD1 might be the D (5 bases). The CDR3 covers 13 residues. V was trimmed by 6 bases and J by 7 bases, leaving 15 bases between them. The CDR3 region is CASRQPGFPGYTF. The CDR3 coding sequence is TGTGCCAGCAGGCAACCAGGGTTTCCTGGCTACACCTTC.

This clonotype was seen ten or more times. CDR3 region: CASSPPVRGNIQYF. CDR3 bases: TGTGCCAGCAGTCCGCCGGTCCGGGGGAACATTCAGTACTTC. The chain employs TRBV12-3 or TRBV12-4 and TRBJ2-4; maybe TRBD2 (6 bases). Trimming removed 5 bases from V and 7 bases from J, with 15 bases in between. CDR3 length: 14 amino acids.

The table lists this clonotype with many counts. The chain joins TRBV6-2 or TRBV6-3 to TRBJ1-2; 7 bases are a match to TRBD1. J lost 6 bases, V lost 2 bases, and 6 bases had no gene match. The CDR3 consists of 14 residues. From germline, CDR1 is MNHEY and CDR2 SVGEGT. The chain's CDR3 is CASSYGEGADGYTF. CDR3 sequence (DNA): TGTGCCAGCAGTTACGGGGAGGGGGCGGATGGCTACACCTTC.

The genes are TRBV5-5 and TRBJ2-7; D remains ambiguous. The ends were cut back, 4 bases at V and 1 base at J, with 9 bases in the middle. Germline-derived CDR1 and CDR2 are SGHKS and YYEKEE (reference sequence). The CDR3 totals 13 residues. The chain's CDR3 is CASSQPESYEQYF. As DNA, the CDR3 is TGTGCCAGCAGCCAACCCGAATCCTACGAGCAGTACTTC.

This clonotype was observed at least ten times. This chain connects TRBV19 to TRBJ2-7; 8 positions match TRBD2. The ends lost 5 bases at V and 0 bases at J; junction bases unmatched: 3. This CDR3 comprises 14 residues. Germline V lookup: CDR1 LNHDA, CDR2 SQIVND (reference sequence). The CDR3 coding sequence is TGTGCCAGTAGTGCAGCGGGAGACTCCTACGAGCAGTACTTC. Protein product: CASSAAGDSYEQYF.

The sample holds many counts of this clonotype. This sequence joins TRBV9 and TRBJ1-4, with 7 nucleotides matching TRBD1. Germline V CDR1 and CDR2: SGDLS, YYNGEE. CDR3 length: 16 residues. The V segment lost 3 bases and the J segment 0 bases; nucleotides outside the gene matches: 5. The CDR3 is CASSAAGGTTNEKLFF. The CDR3 nucleotides read TGTGCCAGCAGCGCCGCAGGGGGGACAACTAATGAAAAACTGTTTTTT.

This clonotype appeared a few times. The rearrangement joins TRBV20-1 to TRBJ2-7; 12 nucleotides agree with TRBD2. CDR3 length equals 15 residues. Trimming removed 3 bases from V and 1 base from J; junction bases left unmatched: 4. Germline V lookup: CDR1 DFQATT, CDR2 SNEGSKA (reference sequence). CDR3 sequence (DNA): TGCAGTGCTAGGGACGGGACTAGCGGGTCCTACGAGCAGTACTTC. It yields the protein CSARDGTSGSYEQYF.

This clonotype was counted once. A clone one base away is much larger, so this may be a read error. This chain uses TRBV12-3 or TRBV12-4 with TRBJ2-7; the D gene is possibly TRBD1 (5 bases). The V gene lost 3 bases and the J gene lost 3 bases, with 12 bases spanning the gap. The CDR3 length is 14 residues. The CDR3 coding sequence is TGTGCCAGCAGTTTCTCCAGGGTTAACTACGAGCAGTACGTC. It codes for CASSFSRVNYEQYV.

This clonotype appeared many times. One end of the junction does not line up with germline, which may come from a read error. V is TRBV7-8 and J is TRBJ2-7, with TRBD2 matching over 9 bases. Germline CDR1 and CDR2: SGHVS and FQNEAQ. The CDR3 sequence is 15 residues long. CDR3 in amino acids: CASSLETSGSYAQYF. In DNA form, the CDR3 reads TGTGCCAGCAGCTTAGAGACTAGCGGCAGCTACGCGCAGTACTTC.

The chain carries TRBV20-1 and TRBJ2-3; maybe TRBD2 (5 bases). Germline CDR1 DFQATT, CDR2 SNEGSKA (reference sequence). The CDR3 spans 14 residues. The germline V and J ends were trimmed by 6 bases and 1 base, with 14 bases remaining between them. The DNA for the CDR3 is TGCAGTGCCCTCGAGGGCCCTGGCACAGATACGCAGTATTTT. Translation: CSALEGPGTDTQYF.

This clonotype was detected many times. The chain uses TRBV7-2 and TRBJ1-2; TRBD1 agrees at 7 bases. Germline trimming cut 5 bases from V and 6 bases from J; bases unmatched to any gene: 6. This CDR3 is 13 amino acids long. Germline V CDR1 and CDR2: SGHTA, FQGNSA. The DNA for the CDR3 is TGTGCCAGCAGCCTGACAGGGTACGATGGCTACACCTTC. Translated, it gives CASSLTGYDGYTF.

This clonotype has a handful of counts. The chain has TRBV6-4 and TRBJ2-3; D tentatively fits TRBD1 or TRBD2 (6 bases each). Germline CDR1 is MRHNA and CDR2 is SNTAGT. The V end was cut by 3 bases, the J end by 3 bases, with 13 bases between. The CDR3 has 15 residues. The CDR3 here is CASSEVGGMTDTQYF. As DNA, the CDR3 is TGTGCCAGCAGTGAAGTAGGGGGGATGACAGATACGCAGTATTTT.